One TCR beta chain is described in this entry. This clone came up once. No cognate antigen has been identified for it. No much larger clonotype is one base removed from it; base qualities were not supplied. The data originate from a study of T cell responses to AZD1222 COVID-19 vaccine (dated by TCRdb to the early 2020s). For the wider study: A total of 233 trial participants underwent TCR sequencing, of whom nearly 210 received two doses of AZD1222 and about 25 received two doses of the MenACWY control vaccine. Enrollment into the trials was organized by age into subgroups of 18-55, 56-69 and 70-plus years, and those subgroups contained around 150, 28 and 57 TCR-sequenced participants, respectively. Results the study describes overall, beyond this receptor: After two AZD1222 doses, spike-specific TCR breadth and depth were significantly higher than at day 0 and than in MenACWY recipients. Conclusions about previously exposed vaccinees are limited, since just five to seven AZD1222 recipients were seropositive for SARS-CoV-2 at baseline. Vaccine-associated CD4 TCRs spanned the whole spike protein, with dominant responses in regions 160-218 and 743-854. Nearly half of unique spike-specific TCRs reportedly recognized epitopes outside regions mutated in the B.1.351 and B.1.1.7 variants. Because no day 14 peak-response samples were available, the repertoires could be characterized only after the peak T cell response. Participants were mostly white British, with more females than males. The authors suggested clonal diversity may have been underestimated. In the small 56-69-year group, the increase in depth fell short of significance, most likely because of low power.

There are 14 amino acids in the CDR3, from cysteine to phenylalanine inclusive. Only CDR3 DNA remains: 42 bases, in frame from the first base. V ends up 5 bases short and J 3 bases short, with an unmatched junction base count of 5. Via the germline V gene (reference sequence), CDR1 is MNHEY and CDR2 SMNVEV. The time point label of this sample denotes: about 28 days (+/-7) after the second vaccine dose. AZD1222 recipients whose second dose came at about 4 weeks and those whose second dose came at about 12 weeks were combined into one group, since spike-specific TCR depth and breadth did not differ between the two schedules. The vaccinee samples were drawn from two UK trials, COV001 and COV002, one of which was a single-blind randomized controlled phase 2/3 trial testing AZD1222 (ChAdOx1 nCoV-19) in healthy adults. Trial participant PBMC samples were collected at day 0 and day 28 after the second dose for TCRbeta chain sequencing.

The CDR3 regions of human TCRbeta chains were analyzed by immunosequencing. The paper's processing steps were these. TCRs in the repertoires were compared against a reference library of SARS-CoV-2-specific TCRs that had been generated with the MIRA antigen-specificity platform. Breadth was defined as the fraction of unique TCRs that were SARS-CoV-2-associated, and depth was defined as the fraction of total T cells that were SARS-CoV-2-associated. Each spike-specific TCR was assigned to its reactive spike region and to a CD4 or CD8 class using the MIRA data. Log10-transformed breadth and depth values were compared by one-way ANOVA with Sidak's multiple comparisons tests. TCRdb took this table from immuneACCESS and kept in-frame rearrangements with V and J called. Such tables lack part of the clones; where checked against another copy, unresolved V genes explain under half of the gap, and the rest is unexplained. From that table come the V and J calls and clone size; the DNA was used to work out D and trimming. Counted in this sample were about 120,000 clones; roughly 86% of them appeared once. The top ten constitute roughly 15% of the sample.

The V and J genes are TRBV27 and TRBJ2-5, and 8 bases in between align with TRBD2. Sequences were derived from peripheral blood, sampled 28 days after the second AZD1222 dose. This clonotype was sampled from an adult who received the AZD1222 COVID-19 vaccine. The nucleotide sequence is given as TGTGCCAGCAGTCCAGGGACTAGGGAAGAGACCCAGTACTTC. Translated, this is CASSPGTREETQYF.